The entry below describes one T cell receptor beta chain. These data are taken from a study of brain T cells in children with intractable seizures. Germline V gene sequence: CDR1 SGHTA, CDR2 FQGTGA. The CDR3 consists of 14 residues. V was pared by 3 bases and J by 6 bases, with 1 base of the junction left unmatched. This table comes from immunoSEQ multiplex PCR, and its TCRdb copy is limited to in-frame clones, with some not included. Found here are approximately 23,000 clones, under 95% of them singletons; the top ten hold about 6%. V is TRBV7-3 and J is TRBJ2-3; 12 nucleotides align to TRBD2. The sample in question was peripheral blood, obtained at surgery. This TCR was recovered from a boy between 10 and 17 years old with focal cortical dysplasia and intractable seizures. CDR3 protein: CASSFLAGGDTQYF. DNA for the CDR3: TGTGCCAGCAGCTTCCTAGCGGGAGGGGATACGCAGTATTTT.